The 3 T cell receptor beta chains in this list originate from one sample, sequenced in a study of spatial heterogeneity in lung cancer. From the 5' RACE reads, TCRdb called clonotypes with MiXCR, one entry per CDR3 protein. The sample has around 50,000 distinct CDR3 sequences; 7.6% are singletons. Time point indicated: sample taken at primary tumor resection. The authors sequenced whole RNA from tumor, nontumor lung or frozen PBMC without sorting. Sequenced material: PBMCs, taken at surgery. The receptors were gathered from a female donor with early-stage non-small cell lung cancer.

This clonotype came up many times. The chain uses TRBV5-4 and TRBJ2-1, with TRBD1 identical over 7 bases. J lost 2 bases, V lost 0 bases, and 8 bases had no gene match. The germline V gene encodes CDR1 SGHNT and CDR2 YYREEE (reference sequence). The CDR3 spans 17 residues. The CDR3: CASSLGDSLSTYNEQFF. CDR3 sequence (DNA): TGTGCCAGCAGCTTGGGGGACAGCCTTTCCACCTACAATGAGCAGTTCTTC.

The chain links TRBV21-1 to TRBJ2-7; TRBD1, as called in the table, went unchecked against the DNA. TRBV21-1 is flagged as a pseudogene. This CDR3 contains 17 residues. CDR3 residues: CASSKDRGMTGGYEQYF. CDR3 nucleotides: TGTGCCAGCAGCAAAGATCGCGGTATGACAGGGGGGTACGAGCAGTACTTC.

This clonotype was detected a few times. The chain has TRBV10-3 and TRBJ1-3; 7 bases map to TRBD1. V gave up 2 bases and J gave up 7 bases; unmatched junction bases: 8. CDR3 length equals 15 residues. Germline loops: CDR1 ENHRY, CDR2 SYGVKD. Here the CDR3 reads CAISEKGTVGNTIYF. The CDR3 DNA reads as TGTGCCATCAGTGAGAAGGGGACAGTGGGTAACACCATATATTTT.